This T cell receptor (beta chain) was captured in a study of beta chain features in type 1 diabetes. Study context: The study found patients and healthy donors alike in age, gender and cell yields. Study-wide points: Shorter TCRB CDR3s, moderately but significantly so, were found in Type 1 diabetes patients in all four CD4+ subsets. High TCR expression in some cells could lead to their over-representation in cDNA sequencing. Junctions at VDJ sites from type 1 diabetes patients had fewer insertions and more deletions.

The CDR3 spans 16 residues. V lost 7 bases and J lost 1, with 16 bases in between. Germline CDR1 reads LNHDA; CDR2 reads SQIVND (reference sequence). Every sorted population was more than 95% pure. This clone showed up just a few times. The antigen remains undetermined. Since all of the isolated RNA was reverse transcribed, expressed TCRB transcripts were what got sequenced. Using immunoSEQ multiplex PCR, the repertoire was profiled, and TCRdb retains in-frame clones only, with some absent. This sample carries roughly 140,000 clones, approximately 10% of them seen once, and the ten largest clones take less than 0.5%.

The receptor comes from a man under 40 with type 1 diabetes. Sequencing was done on a sample of central memory CD4+ T cells from blood. The rearrangement uses TRBV19 and TRBJ2-2; the D gene is possibly TRBD1 (6 bases). The CDR3 reads CASIPTGTQNTGELFF. The CDR3 DNA reads TGTGCCAGTATCCCTACCGGGACACAGAACACCGGGGAGCTGTTTTTT.